The next 32 T cell receptor beta chains were all read from a single sample in a study of shared clonotypes between healthy human individuals. TCRdb keeps only in-frame clones here, not all; method: immunoSEQ multiplex PCR. The sample has approximately 1.9 million clones, approximately 92% seen once; the top ten hold roughly 1.7%. In the naive CD8 group, cells lacked CD45RO and were positively selected for CCR7, so terminally differentiated effector memory CD45RA+ cells were left out. The sequenced sample was naive CD8+ T cells from PBMCs. Receptor source: a man between 18 and 29 years old in good health. Some clones in this sample may be carry-over from other donors' samples.

The chain is built from TRBV19 and TRBJ2-1; the match to TRBD1 covers 10 bases. Germline loops: CDR1 LNHDA, CDR2 SQIVND (reference sequence). This CDR3 has 16 residues. The J segment lost 8 bases and the V segment lost 4 bases, leaving 11 bases of the junction unmatched. CDR3 sequence (DNA): TGTGCCAGTAGTAGGGGACCGGGACAGGGGTCCCATGAGCAGTTCTTC. It specifies CASSRGPGQGSHEQFF. The full variable domain, rest sourced from reference TRBV19 and TRBJ2-1, is DGGITQSPKYLFRKEGQNVTLSCEQNLNHDAMYWYRQDPGQGLRLIYYSQIVNDFQKGDIAEGYSVSREKKESFPLTVTSAQKNPTAFYLCASSRGPGQGSHEQFFGPGTRLTVL.

The chain couples TRBV13 to TRBJ2-1; TRBD1 is a possible D gene (6 bases). CDR1 is PRHDT and CDR2 is FYEKMQ in the germline V gene (reference sequence). V lost 5 bases and J lost 0, with 14 bases in between. The CDR3 has 16 amino acids. The chain's CDR3 is CASSPLTDSSYNEQFF. Written as DNA, the CDR3 is TGTGCCAGCAGCCCGCTGACGGACAGCTCCTACAATGAGCAGTTCTTC.

This chain uses TRBV6-5 with TRBJ2-1; D may be TRBD2 (5 bases). Germline CDR1 is MNHEY and CDR2 is SVGAGI. Trimming removed 5 bases at V and 6 bases at J, with 17 bases between. CDR3 length equals 15 residues. In DNA, the CDR3 is TGTGCCAGCAGTACCACCCTGGGAGCACTCAATGAGCAGTTCTTC. Its protein product is CASSTTLGALNEQFF.

This clone was counted a single time. This sample also contains other DNA sequences that code for the same CDR3. This chain uses TRBV9 with TRBJ2-7; D not certain. CDR1 is SGDLS, CDR2 YYNGEE, per germline. CDR3 length: 13 amino acids. Trimming pared 3 bases from V and 0 bases from J, leaving 7 bases between. CDR3 protein: CASSAGGSYEQYF. The DNA for the CDR3 is TGTGCCAGCAGCGCCGGCGGCTCCTACGAGCAGTACTTC.

The chain recombines TRBV27 with TRBJ2-1; unclear D gene. Trimming stripped 4 bases from V and 0 bases from J, with 7 bases between. Looked up from germline, CDR1 is MNHEY and CDR2 is SMNVEV (reference sequence). The CDR3 totals 14 residues. This CDR3 reads CASSYWSSYNEQFF. CDR3 sequence (DNA): TGTGCCAGCAGTTACTGGAGCTCCTACAATGAGCAGTTCTTC.

The chain joins TRBV5-6 to TRBJ2-1; D possibly corresponds to TRBD2 (5 bases). The CDR3 runs to 12 residues. V lost 0 bases and J 9 bases, leaving 7 bases between the germline ends. The germline CDR1 and CDR2 sequences are SGHDT and YYEEEE. The CDR3 coding sequence is TGTGCCAGCAGCTTGGCTAGCCTTGAGCAGTTCTTC. It encodes CASSLASLEQFF.

The CDR3 nucleotides read TGTGCCAGCAGTTATCGGGGCTTCTACGAGCAGTACTTC. It encodes CASSYRGFYEQYF. This chain uses TRBV28 with TRBJ2-7; D is possibly TRBD1 or TRBD2 (5 bases each). CDR1 and CDR2 from the germline V gene are MDHEN and SYDVKM. Between the trimmed V and J ends, which lost 4 bases and 3 bases, there was a span of 10 bases. The CDR3 contains 13 residues.

A single count supports this clone. The DNA for the CDR3 is TGTGCCAGCAGTTCTACAGGTCGCGAGCAGTACTTC. This encodes CASSSTGREQYF. V usage is TRBV28 and J usage is TRBJ2-7, with a weak D call TRBD1 (5 bases). The CDR3 covers 12 residues. V lost 4 bases and J 6 bases, leaving 10 bases between the germline ends. Germline CDR1 and CDR2: MDHEN and SYDVKM.

This chain joins TRBV5-1 and TRBJ2-7; 9 nucleotides agree with TRBD1. Trimming took 0 bases from V and 4 from J; bases not matched to a gene: 5. Germline V gives CDR1 SGHRS, CDR2 YFSETQ. The length of the CDR3 is 15 residues. For the CDR3, the DNA is TGCGCCAGCAGCTTGGCTTGGACAGGGGCTTACGAGCAGTACTTC. Protein product: CASSLAWTGAYEQYF.

This rearrangement joins TRBV9 to TRBJ2-1; either TRBD1 or TRBD2 may supply D (7 bases each). V lost 1 base to trimming and J lost 10 bases, with 21 bases between them. Germline CDR1 SGDLS, CDR2 YYNGEE. This CDR3 comprises 16 residues. CDR3 in amino acids: CASSVTTGRGTTEQFF. The CDR3 DNA sequence: TGTGCCAGCAGCGTAACGACAGGGAGAGGGACTACGGAGCAGTTCTTC.

This clone was observed a single time. The chain combines TRBV10-3 with TRBJ2-7; D is tentatively TRBD1 or TRBD2 (5 bases each). The CDR3 is made up of 13 amino acids. The V and J ends lost 8 bases and 3 bases respectively, with 14 bases between them. From germline, CDR1 is ENHRY and CDR2 SYGVKD. The CDR3 DNA reads as TGTGCCATCGCCCGGGACGAGAACTACGAGCAGTACTTC. It encodes CAIARDENYEQYF.

The chain links TRBV19 to TRBJ1-1; D uncertain. V dropped 6 bases and J dropped 1 base, with 15 bases sitting between them. This CDR3 is 15 amino acids long. Germline V CDR1 and CDR2: LNHDA, SQIVND (reference sequence). The CDR3 reads CASSSKWEANTEAFF. Written as DNA, the CDR3 is TGTGCCAGTAGCAGCAAATGGGAAGCGAACACTGAAGCTTTCTTT.

This chain uses TRBV28 with TRBJ2-5, with D possibly TRBD2 on 5 matching bases. The CDR3 totals 16 residues. V dropped 4 bases and J dropped 5 bases, with 20 bases sitting between them. Germline values: CDR1 MDHEN, CDR2 SYDVKM. CDR3: CASSSPLEARGETQYF. The CDR3, as DNA: TGTGCCAGCAGTTCTCCCCTAGAGGCTAGAGGGGAGACCCAGTACTTC. The variable domain in full, completed from reference TRBV28 and TRBJ2-5, reads DVKVTQSSRYLVKRTGEKVFLECVQDMDHENMFWYRQDPGLGLRLIYFSYDVKMKEKGDIPEGYSVSREKKERFSLILESASTNQTSMYLCASSSPLEARGETQYFGPGTRLLVL.

The V and J genes are TRBV4-1 and TRBJ1-6; D not resolved. Per germline, CDR1 MGHRA and CDR2 YSYEKL. There are 15 residues in the CDR3. Trimming took 0 bases from V and 10 from J, leaving 13 bases between them. The DNA of the CDR3 is TGCGCCAGCAGCCAAGATGGGAGGACGGGCTCACCCCTCCACTTT. Protein: CASSQDGRTGSPLHF.

The chain couples TRBV19 to TRBJ2-1, with D maybe TRBD1 (6 bases). Germline V gene lookup returns CDR1 LNHDA and CDR2 SQIVND (reference sequence). Deletions cut 6 bases from V and 2 bases from J, with 14 bases between. The CDR3 runs to 15 residues. This chain's CDR3 is CASSATGAAYNEQFF. Written as DNA, the CDR3 is TGTGCCAGTAGCGCGACAGGTGCCGCCTACAATGAGCAGTTCTTC.

The CDR3 bases are TGCAGCGTTGAAGACCCGACAGGGGACGGCTATGGCTACACCTTC. Its translation: CSVEDPTGDGYGYTF. The J gene is TRBJ1-2, the V gene TRBV29-1, with 8 nucleotides matching TRBD1. J was trimmed by 4 bases and V by 0 bases; bases with no gene match: 7. CDR3 length equals 15 residues. The germline gives CDR1 SQVTM, CDR2 ANQGSEA.

About this clone: The same CDR3 is also encoded by other DNA sequences in this sample. The chain has TRBV7-9 and TRBJ2-5; TRBD2 matches at 9 bases. With V trimmed by 6 bases and J by 1 base, 3 bases remained unmatched. The CDR3 length is 14 residues. Germline V gene sequence: CDR1 SEHNR, CDR2 FQNEAQ (reference sequence). The CDR3 sequence: CASRTSGPQETQYF. In DNA form, the CDR3 reads TGTGCCAGCAGGACTAGCGGCCCCCAAGAGACCCAGTACTTC.

This CDR3 reads CASSTIGTSGIYNEQFF. CDR3 sequence (DNA): TGTGCCAGTAGTACTATCGGGACTAGCGGGATCTACAATGAGCAGTTCTTC. The J gene is TRBJ2-1, the V gene TRBV19, with 13 bases aligning to TRBD2. CDR3 length: 17 amino acids. V was pared by 4 bases and J by 3 bases, with 6 bases of the junction left unmatched. CDR1 and CDR2 (germline): LNHDA, SQIVND (reference sequence).

Concerning this clone itself: Other nucleotide sequences from this sample produce the same CDR3. This sequence joins TRBV5-1 and TRBJ2-1; no definite D call. V was clipped by 4 bases and J by 7 bases, with 6 bases between them. Germline values: CDR1 SGHRS, CDR2 YFSETQ. This CDR3 has 11 residues. The CDR3 DNA reads as TGCGCCAGCAGCATCGGAAATGAGCAGTTCTTC. The encoded protein is CASSIGNEQFF. The entire variable domain, with the rest obtained from reference TRBV5-1 and TRBJ2-1, is as follows: KAGVTQTPRYLIKTRGQQVTLSCSPISGHRSVSWYQQTPGQGLQFLFEYFSETQRNKGNFPGRFSGRQFSNSRSEMNVSTLELGDSALYLCASSIGNEQFFGPGTRLTVL.

As to this clone: Other DNA sequences from this sample encode an identical CDR3 as well. V usage is TRBV27 and J usage is TRBJ2-1; a weak D match, TRBD1 (5 bases). This CDR3 comprises 15 residues. The germline gives CDR1 MNHEY, CDR2 SMNVEV (reference sequence). V gave up 8 bases and J gave up 0 bases, with 14 bases separating them. CDR3 loop: CASSPRGSSYNEQFF. CDR3 DNA: TGTGCCAGCTCGCCTAGGGGCAGCTCCTACAATGAGCAGTTCTTC.

The V call is TRBV29-1, the J call TRBJ2-1, with D maybe TRBD2 (6 bases). Germline CDR1 SQVTM, CDR2 ANQGSEA. The CDR3 consists of 16 residues. V was shortened by 2 bases and J by 2 bases, with 16 bases between the two germline ends. The CDR3 DNA sequence: TGCAGCGTTGAAAGCCCCGGGACTGGCCCCTACAATGAGCAGTTCTTC. This encodes CSVESPGTGPYNEQFF.

The chain uses TRBV27 and TRBJ1-3, with D possibly being TRBD1 (6 bases). V dropped 8 bases and J dropped 0 bases, with 11 bases sitting between them. CDR1 and CDR2 (germline): MNHEY, SMNVEV (reference sequence). The CDR3 runs 14 residues. As DNA, the CDR3 is TGTGCCAGCTCGACAGGCATCTCTGGAAACACCATATATTTT. Its protein product is CASSTGISGNTIYF.

This chain connects TRBV5-6 to TRBJ2-1; D gene uncertain. The V gene's germline CDR1 is SGHDT and CDR2 YYEEEE. V was pared by 0 bases and J by 9 bases, with 10 bases between. The CDR3 consists of 13 residues. Here the CDR3 DNA reads TGTGCCAGCAGCTTGGGTAGCTCACCTGAGCAGTTCTTC. It translates to CASSLGSSPEQFF.

This clone was observed a single time. The chain has TRBV5-6 and TRBJ2-5; 7 positions match TRBD2. The J call is doubtful: the DNA matches TRBJ2-7 better. Germline CDR1 reads SGHDT; CDR2 reads YYEEEE. The CDR3 runs to 15 residues. The CDR3 DNA reads as TGTGCCAGCAGCCCGATCGATAGCGGGTTCTACGAGCAGTACTTC. Translating it yields CASSPIDSGFYEQYF.

This chain connects TRBV15 to TRBJ1-2; 7 nucleotides align to TRBD1. V was pared by 0 bases and J by 6 bases, with 7 bases of the junction left unmatched. The germline CDR1 and CDR2 sequences are LNHNV and YYDKDF (reference sequence). CDR3 length: 15 amino acids. The CDR3 coding sequence is TGTGCCACCAGCAGAGATGGTAGGGGGCAGGATGGCTACACCTTC. This gives the protein CATSRDGRGQDGYTF. The whole variable domain, remainder taken from reference TRBV15 and TRBJ1-2, is DAMVIQNPRYQVTQFGKPVTLSCSQTLNHNVMYWYQQKSSQAPKLLFHYYDKDFNNEADTPDNFQSRRPNTSFCFLDIRSPGLGDTAMYLCATSRDGRGQDGYTFGSGTRLTVV.

The V call is TRBV6-1, the J call TRBJ1-1; D remains unclear. Germline V gene sequence: CDR1 MNHNS, CDR2 SASEGT. The CDR3 is made up of 13 amino acids. The V end lost 1 base, the J end lost 7 bases, and 10 bases lay between the germline ends. The CDR3 is CASSEGWKFEAFF. CDR3 nucleotide sequence: TGTGCCAGCAGTGAAGGATGGAAGTTTGAAGCTTTCTTT.

Points on this clone: Other nucleotide sequences from this sample produce the same CDR3. The chain links TRBV7-8 to TRBJ2-3; the D gene is possibly TRBD1 (5 bases). The length of the CDR3 is 15 residues. The V end was cut by 2 bases, the J end by 3 bases, with 12 bases between. CDR1 SGHVS and CDR2 FQNEAQ come from the germline V gene. CDR3 DNA sequence: TGTGCCAGCAGCTTATTGGCAGGGTCGACAGATACGCAGTATTTT. It specifies CASSLLAGSTDTQYF. Drawing the rest from reference TRBV7-8 and TRBJ2-3, the complete variable domain is GAGVSQSPRYKVAKRGQDVALRCDPISGHVSLFWYQQALGQGPEFLTYFQNEAQLDKSGLPSDRFFAERPEGSVSTLKIQRTQQEDSAVYLCASSLLAGSTDTQYFGPGTRLTVL.

This chain connects TRBV4-3 to TRBJ2-7; 11 bases line up with TRBD2. Germline V lookup: CDR1 LGHNA, CDR2 YSLEER. The CDR3 is made up of 16 amino acids. Unmatched junction bases numbered 8, after V lost 0 bases and J lost 7 bases. CDR3 bases: TGCGCCAGCAGCCAAGAGACCCTAGCGGGAGGAGGGGAGCAGTACTTC. It translates to CASSQETLAGGGEQYF.

The rearrangement joins TRBV6-1 to TRBJ2-1, with D unclear. V was cut by 4 bases and J by 13 bases, with 14 bases left in between. Germline CDR1 MNHNS, CDR2 SASEGT. This CDR3 region has 12 residues. The CDR3 DNA reads TGTGCCAGCAGTGCACTACCTCGCCGACAGTTCTTC. Protein product: CASSALPRRQFF.

This clone was observed a single time. V usage is TRBV27 and J usage is TRBJ2-7; D is ambiguous. In germline, CDR1 is MNHEY, CDR2 SMNVEV (reference sequence). The CDR3 is 12 residues long. V was trimmed by 6 bases and J by 3 bases, leaving 9 bases between them. The CDR3 region is CASSRSFYEQYF. Here the CDR3 DNA reads TGTGCCAGCAGCCGAAGTTTCTACGAGCAGTACTTC.

The chain has TRBV4-2 and TRBJ2-1; D is unresolved. The germline V and J ends were trimmed by 4 bases and 2 bases, with 9 bases remaining between them. The CDR3 sequence is 14 residues long. Germline V gene sequence: CDR1 LGHNA, CDR2 YNFKEQ. Here the CDR3 DNA reads TGTGCCAGCAGCCCTTATACCGCCTACAATGAGCAGTTCTTC. Protein product: CASSPYTAYNEQFF.

This sequence joins TRBV5-4 and TRBJ2-7; 11 bases match TRBD1. Looked up from germline, CDR1 is SGHNT and CDR2 is YYREEE (reference sequence). There are 14 residues in the CDR3. Unmatched junction bases numbered 2, after V lost 2 bases and J lost 4 bases. CDR3 region: CASSFGTGGYEQYF. The CDR3 DNA sequence: TGTGCCAGCAGCTTTGGGACAGGGGGGTACGAGCAGTACTTC.